This T cell receptor beta chain was obtained from a study of T cell changes during pregnancy in multiple sclerosis. This CDR3 region has 14 residues. V lost 4 bases to trimming and J lost 1 base; unmatched junction nucleotides: 4. The germline CDR1 and CDR2 sequences are SGHDT and YYEEEE. Method: immunoSEQ multiplex PCR; TCRdb's copy keeps in-frame clones and lacks some. The table has 100,000 or so clones, 85% to 95% seen once; the top ten hold more than 1.5%. The sequencing here drew on peripheral blood, taken after pregnancy. The genes are TRBV5-6 and TRBJ1-2; 7 bases are a match to TRBD1. The origin of this receptor is a female donor in good health, enrolled as a control in a pregnancy study. CDR3 loop: CASSPDRLNYGYTF. The CDR3 bases are TGTGCCAGCAGCCCGGACAGGCTTAACTATGGCTACACCTTC. The full variable domain, its missing parts supplied by reference TRBV5-6 and TRBJ1-2, is DAGVTQSPTHLIKTRGQQVTLRCSPKSGHDTVSWYQQALGQGPQFIFQYYEEEERQRGNFPDRFSGHQFPNYSSELNVNALLLGDSALYLCASSPDRLNYGYTFGSGTRLTVV.